These T cell receptor beta chains were read from a single sample in a study of blood T cell repertoires in COVID-19. Profiled with immunoSEQ multiplex PCR; TCRdb holds only in-frame clones, not every one. The sample lists about 290,000 clones, under 90% occurring once. Sequencing was carried out using peripheral blood. Every receptor here comes from a woman in her 30s with COVID-19, enrolled during active disease. CDR3s include the opening cysteine and the closing phenylalanine or tryptophan. D genes are given only for firm matches. The size field is filled for only some rows; it gives once, few, many or a size class.

clone size,D gene,J gene,V gene,CDR3 DNA,CDR3 protein
-,TRBD1,TRBJ1-1,TRBV18,TGTGCCAGCTCCCCCCCTTCGGGACAGGGGAACACTGAAGCTTTCTTT,CASSPPSGQGNTEAFF
-,TRBD2,TRBJ2-7,TRBV5-1,TGCGCCAGCAGCTTGGGATGGACTAGCTCCTACGAGCAGTACTTC,CASSLGWTSSYEQYF
-,-,TRBJ1-6,TRBV10-3,TGTGCCATCAGTGACGGAGGGACCAAGGATTCACCCCTCCACTTT,CAISDGGTKDSPLHF
-,-,TRBJ2-1,TRBV5-8,TGTGCCAGCAGCTTGGGGTCGGGGAGCTCCTACAATGAGCAGTTCTTC,CASSLGSGSSYNEQFF
-,-,TRBJ1-2,TRBV7-9,TGTGCCAGCAGCTTAGAATCCCCCATCATCTATGGCTACACCTTC,CASSLESPIIYGYTF
-,-,TRBJ1-5,TRBV5-4,TGTGCCAGCAGCTTAACAGGGATCAATCAGCCCCAGCATTTT,CASSLTGINQPQHF
few,-,TRBJ1-2,TRBV5-6,TGTGCCAGCAGCTTGAATTTTGGGGACAACGGGGGCTACACCTTC,CASSLNFGDNGGYTF
few,-,TRBJ2-6,TRBV10-3,TGTGCCATCAGGGACAGCTCTGGGGCCAACGTCCTGACTTTC,CAIRDSSGANVLTF
-,-,TRBJ2-5,TRBV5-8,TGTGCCAGCAGCTCTGGGGCGGGGCAAAACCAAGAGACCCAGTACTTC,CASSSGAGQNQETQYF
-,-,TRBJ1-1,TRBV7-9,TGTGCCAGCAGCCGGGGCGGGGTGGAAGCTTTCTTT,CASSRGGVEAFF
-,-,TRBJ2-7,TRBV2,TGTGCCAGCAGTGGGTACAGAAATACCTACGAGCAGTACTTC,CASSGYRNTYEQYF
-,-,TRBJ1-1,TRBV19,TGTGCCAGTCGGCGGAATTCTCCCGAAGCTTTCTTT,CASRRNSPEAFF